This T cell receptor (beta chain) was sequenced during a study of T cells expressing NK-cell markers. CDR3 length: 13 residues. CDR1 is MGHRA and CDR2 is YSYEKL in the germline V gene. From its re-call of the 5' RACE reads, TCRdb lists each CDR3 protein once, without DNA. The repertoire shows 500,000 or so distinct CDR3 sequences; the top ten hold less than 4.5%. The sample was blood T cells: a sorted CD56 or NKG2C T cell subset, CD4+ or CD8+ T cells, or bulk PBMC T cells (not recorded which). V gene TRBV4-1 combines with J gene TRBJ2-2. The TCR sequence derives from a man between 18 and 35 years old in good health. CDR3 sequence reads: CATGSVKDGELFF.